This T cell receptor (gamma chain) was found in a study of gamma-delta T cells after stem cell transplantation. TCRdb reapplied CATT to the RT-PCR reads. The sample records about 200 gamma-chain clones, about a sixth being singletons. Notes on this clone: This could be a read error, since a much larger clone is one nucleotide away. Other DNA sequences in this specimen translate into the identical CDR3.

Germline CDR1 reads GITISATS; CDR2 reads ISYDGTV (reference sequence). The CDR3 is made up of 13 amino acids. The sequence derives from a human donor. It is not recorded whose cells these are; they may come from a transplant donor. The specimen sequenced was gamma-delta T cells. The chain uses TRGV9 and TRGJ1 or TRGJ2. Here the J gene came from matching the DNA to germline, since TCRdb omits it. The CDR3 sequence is CALWETNYYKKLF. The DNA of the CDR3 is TGTGCCCTGTGGGAGACGAATTATTATAAGAAACTCTTT.